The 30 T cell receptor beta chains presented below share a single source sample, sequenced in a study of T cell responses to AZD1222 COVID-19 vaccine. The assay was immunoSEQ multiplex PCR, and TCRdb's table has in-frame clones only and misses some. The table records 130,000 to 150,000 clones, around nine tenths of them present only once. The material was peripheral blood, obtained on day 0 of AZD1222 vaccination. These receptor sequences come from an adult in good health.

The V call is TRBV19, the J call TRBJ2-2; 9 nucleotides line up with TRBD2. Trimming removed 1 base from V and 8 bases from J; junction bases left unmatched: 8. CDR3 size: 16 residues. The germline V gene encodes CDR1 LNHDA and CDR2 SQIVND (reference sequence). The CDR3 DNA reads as TGTGCCAGTAGTATAGCCCCTAGCGGGACGTTTGGGGAGCTGTTTTTT. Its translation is CASSIAPSGTFGELFF.

This CDR3 reads CASSLTGAGVNEQFF. For the CDR3, the DNA is TGCGCCAGCAGCTTGACCGGAGCGGGAGTCAATGAGCAGTTCTTC. J is TRBJ2-1 and V is TRBV5-1; 8 nucleotides match TRBD2. V was pared by 1 base and J by 6 bases, with 6 bases of the junction left unmatched. Germline assignment: CDR1 SGHRS and CDR2 YFSETQ. The CDR3 extends over 15 amino acids.

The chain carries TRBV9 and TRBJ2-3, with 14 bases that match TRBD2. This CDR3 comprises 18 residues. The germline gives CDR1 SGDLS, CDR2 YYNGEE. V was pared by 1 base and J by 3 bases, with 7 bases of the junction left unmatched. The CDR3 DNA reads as TGTGCCAGCAGCGTAAACCCGACTAGCGGGGGGGCAACAGATACGCAGTATTTT. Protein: CASSVNPTSGGATDTQYF.

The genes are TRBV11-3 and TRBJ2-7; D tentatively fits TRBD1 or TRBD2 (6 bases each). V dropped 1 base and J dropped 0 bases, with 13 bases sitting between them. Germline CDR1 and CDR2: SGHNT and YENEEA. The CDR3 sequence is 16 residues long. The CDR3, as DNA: TGTGCCAGCAGCTTAGGAACGGGGGCGGGCTCCTACGAGCAGTACTTC. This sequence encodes CASSLGTGAGSYEQYF.

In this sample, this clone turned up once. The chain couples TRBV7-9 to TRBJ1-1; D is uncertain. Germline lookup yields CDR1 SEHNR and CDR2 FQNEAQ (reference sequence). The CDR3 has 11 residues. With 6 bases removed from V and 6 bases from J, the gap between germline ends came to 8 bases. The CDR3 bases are TGTGCCAGCAGTAGAGCACCTGAAGCTTTCTTT. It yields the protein CASSRAPEAFF.

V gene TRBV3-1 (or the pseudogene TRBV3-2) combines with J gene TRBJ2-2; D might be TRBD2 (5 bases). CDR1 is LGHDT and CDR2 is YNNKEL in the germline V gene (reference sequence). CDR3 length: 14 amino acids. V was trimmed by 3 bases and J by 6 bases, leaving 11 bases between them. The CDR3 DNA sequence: TGTGCCAGCAGCCAGGTGAGGGCTGCCGGGGAGCTGTTTTTT. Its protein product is CASSQVRAAGELFF.

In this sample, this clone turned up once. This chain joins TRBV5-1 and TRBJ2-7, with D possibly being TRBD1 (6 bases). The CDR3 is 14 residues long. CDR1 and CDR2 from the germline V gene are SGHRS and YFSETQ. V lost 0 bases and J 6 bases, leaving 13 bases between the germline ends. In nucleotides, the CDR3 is TGCGCCAGCAGCTTGGGTTACAGGGTCCCCGAGCAGTACTTC. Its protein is CASSLGYRVPEQYF.

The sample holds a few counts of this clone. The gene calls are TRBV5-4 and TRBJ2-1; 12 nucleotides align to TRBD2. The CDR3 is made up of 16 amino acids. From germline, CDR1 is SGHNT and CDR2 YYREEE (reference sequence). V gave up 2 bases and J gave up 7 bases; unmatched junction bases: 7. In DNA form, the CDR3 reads TGTGCCAGCAGCTTCCCTGGACTAGCGGGATTTAATGAGCAGTTCTTC. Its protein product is CASSFPGLAGFNEQFF.

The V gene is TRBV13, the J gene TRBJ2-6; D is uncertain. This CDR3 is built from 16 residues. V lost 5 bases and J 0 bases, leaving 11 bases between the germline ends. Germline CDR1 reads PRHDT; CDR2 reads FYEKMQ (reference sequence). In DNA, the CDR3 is TGTGCCAGCAGCCGAGGTGTCAGCTCTGGGGCCAACGTCCTGACTTTC. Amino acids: CASSRGVSSGANVLTF.

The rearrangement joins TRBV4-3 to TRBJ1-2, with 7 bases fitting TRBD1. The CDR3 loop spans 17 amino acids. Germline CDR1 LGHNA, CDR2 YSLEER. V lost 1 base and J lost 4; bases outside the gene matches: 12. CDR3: CASSQVMGTAFPYGYTF. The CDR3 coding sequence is TGCGCCAGCAGCCAAGTTATGGGGACAGCCTTTCCCTATGGCTACACCTTC.

CDR3 residues: CASSKGTFSYNEQFF. In nucleotides, the CDR3 is TGTGCCAGCAGCAAAGGGACATTTTCCTACAATGAGCAGTTCTTC. The J gene is TRBJ2-1, the V gene TRBV21-1; TRBD1 was called by the table and not checked on the DNA. TRBV21-1 is a known pseudogene. The CDR3 is 15 residues long.

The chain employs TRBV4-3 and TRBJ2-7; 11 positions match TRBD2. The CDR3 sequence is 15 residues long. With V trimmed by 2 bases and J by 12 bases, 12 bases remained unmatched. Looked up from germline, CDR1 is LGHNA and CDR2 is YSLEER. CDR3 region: CASSQRFGTSGPGYF. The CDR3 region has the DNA TGCGCCAGCAGCCAAAGATTTGGGACTAGCGGACCCGGGTACTTC.

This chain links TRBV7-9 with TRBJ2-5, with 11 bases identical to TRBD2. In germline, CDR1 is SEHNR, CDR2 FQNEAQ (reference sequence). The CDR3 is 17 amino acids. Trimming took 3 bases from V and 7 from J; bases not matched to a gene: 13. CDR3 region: CASSFGSLAGGQGTQYF. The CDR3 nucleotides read TGTGCCAGCAGCTTCGGGTCCCTAGCGGGGGGTCAGGGGACCCAGTACTTC.

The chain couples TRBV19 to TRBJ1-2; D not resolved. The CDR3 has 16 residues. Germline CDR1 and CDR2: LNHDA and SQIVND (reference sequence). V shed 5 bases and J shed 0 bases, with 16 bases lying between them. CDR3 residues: CASSPPQAGANYGYTF. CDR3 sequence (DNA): TGTGCCAGTAGTCCCCCCCAGGCCGGAGCTAACTATGGCTACACCTTC.

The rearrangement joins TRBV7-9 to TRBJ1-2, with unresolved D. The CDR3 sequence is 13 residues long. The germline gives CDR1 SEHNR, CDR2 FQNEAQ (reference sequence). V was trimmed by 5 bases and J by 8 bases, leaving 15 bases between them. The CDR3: CASSPAPEGGYTF. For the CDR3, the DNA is TGTGCCAGCAGCCCCGCCCCTGAAGGGGGCTACACCTTC.

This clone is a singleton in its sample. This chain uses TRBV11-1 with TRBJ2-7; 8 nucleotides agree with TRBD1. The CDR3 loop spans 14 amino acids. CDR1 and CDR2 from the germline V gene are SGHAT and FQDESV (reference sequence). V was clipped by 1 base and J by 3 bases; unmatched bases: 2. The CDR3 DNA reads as TGTGCCAGCAGCTTAGGGACAGGGTACTACGAGCAGTACTTC. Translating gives CASSLGTGYYEQYF.

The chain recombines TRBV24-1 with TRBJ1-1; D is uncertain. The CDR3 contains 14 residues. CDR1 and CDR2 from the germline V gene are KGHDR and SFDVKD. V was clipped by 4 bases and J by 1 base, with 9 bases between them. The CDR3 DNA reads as TGTGCCACCAGTGACCCAAGACAGAACACTGAAGCTTTCTTT. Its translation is CATSDPRQNTEAFF.

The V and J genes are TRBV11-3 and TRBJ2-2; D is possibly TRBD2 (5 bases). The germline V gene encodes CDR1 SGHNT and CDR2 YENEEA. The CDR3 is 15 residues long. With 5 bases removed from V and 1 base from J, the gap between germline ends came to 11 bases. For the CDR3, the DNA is TGTGCCAGCAGCCCCCGGAGGCTGAACACCGGGGAGCTGTTTTTT. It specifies CASSPRRLNTGELFF.

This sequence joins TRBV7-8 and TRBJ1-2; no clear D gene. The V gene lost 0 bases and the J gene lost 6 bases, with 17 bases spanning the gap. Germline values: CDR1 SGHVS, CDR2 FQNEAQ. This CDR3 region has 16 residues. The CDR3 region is CASSLALPHAGDGYTF. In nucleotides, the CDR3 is TGTGCCAGCAGCTTAGCGCTTCCCCACGCCGGGGATGGCTACACCTTC.

This CDR3 reads CSASVRVGGTDTQYF. DNA of the CDR3: TGCAGTGCTAGTGTTCGAGTAGGTGGCACAGATACGCAGTATTTT. The V and J genes are TRBV20-1 and TRBJ2-3; unclear D gene. The germline V and J ends were trimmed by 3 bases and 1 base, with 14 bases remaining between them. The CDR3 totals 15 residues. The germline gives CDR1 DFQATT, CDR2 SNEGSKA (reference sequence).

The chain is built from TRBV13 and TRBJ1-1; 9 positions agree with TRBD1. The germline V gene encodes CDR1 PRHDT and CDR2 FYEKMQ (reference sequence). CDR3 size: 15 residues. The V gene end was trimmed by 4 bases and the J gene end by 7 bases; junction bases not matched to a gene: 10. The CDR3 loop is CASSWTRDRVNEAFF. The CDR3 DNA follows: TGTGCCAGCAGCTGGACCCGGGACAGGGTTAATGAAGCTTTCTTT.

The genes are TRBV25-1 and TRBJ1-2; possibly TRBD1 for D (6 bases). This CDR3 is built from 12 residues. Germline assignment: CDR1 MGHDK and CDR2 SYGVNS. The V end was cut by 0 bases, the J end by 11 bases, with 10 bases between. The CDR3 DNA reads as TGTGCCAGCAGTGAATACGGGACACCATACACCTTC. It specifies CASSEYGTPYTF.

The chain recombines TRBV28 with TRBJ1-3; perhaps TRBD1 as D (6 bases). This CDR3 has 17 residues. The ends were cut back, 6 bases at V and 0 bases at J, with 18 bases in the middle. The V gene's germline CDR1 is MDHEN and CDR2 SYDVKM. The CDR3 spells CASRTSGTSNSGNTIYF. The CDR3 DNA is TGTGCCAGCAGAACGTCCGGGACATCCAACTCTGGAAACACCATATATTTT. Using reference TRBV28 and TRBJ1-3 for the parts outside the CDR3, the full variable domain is DVKVTQSSRYLVKRTGEKVFLECVQDMDHENMFWYRQDPGLGLRLIYFSYDVKMKEKGDIPEGYSVSREKKERFSLILESASTNQTSMYLCASRTSGTSNSGNTIYFGEGSWLTVV.

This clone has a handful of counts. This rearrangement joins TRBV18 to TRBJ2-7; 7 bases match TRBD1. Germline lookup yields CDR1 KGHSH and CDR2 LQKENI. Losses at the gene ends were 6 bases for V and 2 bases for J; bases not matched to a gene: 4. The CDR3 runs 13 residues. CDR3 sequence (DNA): TGTGCCAGCTCCCGGACAGGAGCCTACGAGCAGTACTTC. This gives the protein CASSRTGAYEQYF.

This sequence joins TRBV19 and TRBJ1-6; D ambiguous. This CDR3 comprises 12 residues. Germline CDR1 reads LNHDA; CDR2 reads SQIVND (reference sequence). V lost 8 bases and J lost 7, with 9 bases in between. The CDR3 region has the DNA TGTGCCAGTTGGGCGTACAATTCACCCCTCCACTTT. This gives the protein CASWAYNSPLHF.

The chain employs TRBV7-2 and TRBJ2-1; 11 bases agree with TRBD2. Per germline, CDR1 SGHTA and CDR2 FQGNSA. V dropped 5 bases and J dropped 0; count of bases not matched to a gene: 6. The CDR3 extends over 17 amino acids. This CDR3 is CASSPTSGSSSYNEQFF. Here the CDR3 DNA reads TGTGCCAGCAGCCCCACTAGCGGGAGTTCCTCCTACAATGAGCAGTTCTTC.

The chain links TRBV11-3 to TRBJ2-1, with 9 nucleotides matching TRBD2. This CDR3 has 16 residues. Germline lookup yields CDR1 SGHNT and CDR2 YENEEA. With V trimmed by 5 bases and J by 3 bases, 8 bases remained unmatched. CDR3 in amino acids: CASSRGGLAVYNEQFF. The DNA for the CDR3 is TGTGCCAGCAGCCGGGGGGGACTAGCTGTCTACAATGAGCAGTTCTTC.

CDR3 sequence reads: CASSPAGGSGANVLTF. Here the CDR3 DNA reads TGTGCCAGCAGCCCGGCGGGGGGCTCTGGGGCCAACGTCCTGACTTTC. V is TRBV5-5 and J is TRBJ2-6; TRBD2 aligns across 8 bases. Per the germline V gene, CDR1 is SGHKS and CDR2 is YYEKEE (reference sequence). Trimming at V came to 4 bases and at J to 0 bases, leaving 3 bases not matched to a gene. This CDR3 region has 16 residues.

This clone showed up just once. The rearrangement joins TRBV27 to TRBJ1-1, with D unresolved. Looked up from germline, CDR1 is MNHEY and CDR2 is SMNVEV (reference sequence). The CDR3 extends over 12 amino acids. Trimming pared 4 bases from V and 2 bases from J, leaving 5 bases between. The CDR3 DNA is TGTGCCAGCAGTTCCGCTAACACTGAAGCTTTCTTT. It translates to CASSSANTEAFF.

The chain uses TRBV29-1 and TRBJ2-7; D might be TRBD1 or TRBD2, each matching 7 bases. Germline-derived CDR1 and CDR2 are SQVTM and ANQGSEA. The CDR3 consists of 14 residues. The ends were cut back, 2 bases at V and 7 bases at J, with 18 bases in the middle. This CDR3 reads CSVERTSGGGEQYF. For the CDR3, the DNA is TGCAGCGTTGAACGTACGTCAGGGGGGGGTGAGCAGTACTTC.